Listed below are T cell receptor beta chains from one sample, sequenced in a study of blood T cell repertoires in COVID-19. Using immunoSEQ multiplex PCR, the repertoire was profiled, and TCRdb retains in-frame clones only, with some absent. The sample includes tens of thousands of clones, around 84% of them seen just once. Specimen: peripheral blood. These receptor sequences come from a man between 65 and 85 years old with active or convalescent COVID-19. Each CDR3 is given without its conserved first and last residue. The D gene is left open where the match is weak. Size tells how often a clone was seen (once, few, many) or the class of an expanded clone, and some rows leave it out.

clone size: -; V gene: TRBV18; D gene: TRBD2; J gene: TRBJ2-1; CDR3 protein: ASSLRRPLAGGYNEQF
clone size: -; V gene: TRBV7-3; D gene: TRBD2; J gene: TRBJ2-5; CDR3 protein: ASSLWGGETQY
clone size: -; V gene: TRBV18; D gene: -; J gene: TRBJ2-1; CDR3 protein: ASSPARLVGEQF
clone size: -; V gene: TRBV6-5; D gene: -; J gene: TRBJ2-7; CDR3 protein: ASTQGGTYEQY
clone size: -; V gene: TRBV6-5; D gene: -; J gene: TRBJ1-1; CDR3 protein: ASSWGQFPMNTEAF
clone size: -; V gene: TRBV28; D gene: TRBD2; J gene: TRBJ2-1; CDR3 protein: ASSQDSGTLSYNEQF
clone size: -; V gene: TRBV5-1; D gene: -; J gene: TRBJ2-1; CDR3 protein: ASSKVSEVDEQF
clone size: -; V gene: TRBV28; D gene: TRBD1; J gene: TRBJ1-3; CDR3 protein: ASSMDRVGGNTIY
clone size: -; V gene: TRBV27; D gene: TRBD1; J gene: TRBJ2-7; CDR3 protein: ASSKGQGAYEQY
clone size: -; V gene: TRBV7-8; D gene: TRBD1; J gene: TRBJ1-2; CDR3 protein: ASSLVRQGAQGYT
clone size: -; V gene: TRBV5-1; D gene: TRBD1; J gene: TRBJ2-7; CDR3 protein: ASSLLGTGKTYEQY
clone size: -; V gene: TRBV6-5; D gene: TRBD1; J gene: TRBJ1-4; CDR3 protein: ASNRDRVNEKLF
clone size: once; V gene: TRBV6-4; D gene: -; J gene: TRBJ2-2; CDR3 protein: ASSDSSSNPTGELF
clone size: once; V gene: TRBV7-2; D gene: -; J gene: TRBJ1-1; CDR3 protein: ASSLYQGNTEAF
clone size: few; V gene: TRBV19; D gene: TRBD1; J gene: TRBJ2-3; CDR3 protein: ASSVGDSSTDTQY
clone size: once; V gene: TRBV29-1; D gene: -; J gene: TRBJ2-1; CDR3 protein: SVDSDGVRSYNEQF
clone size: -; V gene: TRBV28; D gene: TRBD1; J gene: TRBJ2-5; CDR3 protein: ASSLWGTGGGETQY
clone size: -; V gene: TRBV19; D gene: TRBD1; J gene: TRBJ1-1; CDR3 protein: ARNRDRGPMNTEAF
clone size: -; V gene: TRBV29-1; D gene: TRBD1; J gene: TRBJ2-2; CDR3 protein: SVDEGAGFTGELF
clone size: few; V gene: TRBV28; D gene: -; J gene: TRBJ1-4; CDR3 protein: ASSTWGVREKLF
clone size: -; V gene: TRBV2; D gene: -; J gene: TRBJ1-5; CDR3 protein: ASSVQGSNQPQH
clone size: -; V gene: TRBV29-1; D gene: -; J gene: TRBJ1-5; CDR3 protein: SAVTGLNQPQH